A single TCR beta chain is shown here with its context. Its target antigen remains unknown. The junction departs from germline at one end; a sequencing error may be responsible. Additional DNA sequences in this sample encode the identical CDR3. CDR1 and CDR2 (MNHNY, SVGAGI) derive from the germline V gene (reference sequence). The CDR3 numbers 13 residues from cysteine through phenylalanine. CDR3 DNA only is kept here, 39 bases in frame from base 1. The source of the sample is a study of cytomegalovirus exposure and HLA in healthy donors (dated 2017 in TCRdb). With respect to the entire study: According to an earlier analysis of a few hundred of the donors, some 180 million T cells yielded over 100 million unique TCR beta sequences and about 280 Gb of sequence data. Typing coverage varied by locus: roughly 620-640 donors for A, B, C, DRB1 and DQB1; roughly 560 for DQA1; approximately 610 for DPA1; roughly 470 for DPB1. An early release covering 550 to 650 HLA-typed donors comprised 250 to 350 gigabases of sequencing data and around 85 million unique TCR sequences. Genome-wide SNP genotypes for about three fifths of the roughly 670 donors were used in a later genetic analysis, which treated that subset as a discovery cohort. To predict cytomegalovirus infection status, the study combined high-throughput TCR immunosequencing, statistical association of individual TCRs with disease status, and machine learning. Every discovery cohort repertoire had been produced on one sequencing platform. Both class I and class II loci were covered by HLA typing, at four-digit resolution. Among the roughly 430 genotyped donors, approximately 81% belonged to the genetic ancestry cluster associated with self-reported Caucasian donors. The T cell repertoires of under 700 subjects were profiled by immunosequencing and related to cytomegalovirus serostatus. In an earlier analysis of over 550 of the donors, high-throughput TCR beta sequencing was used to judge whether each TCR beta V gene segment behaved as functional or pseudogenic. The study was designed to test whether signatures of past pathogen exposure could be identified by cataloging public T cell receptors. Several DR-DQ haplotypes were handled as single units for association and clustering because linkage in the cohort was strong. A later analysis re-examined previously published TCR beta repertoires from several hundred donors and added high-resolution HLA genotyping to investigate patterns of TCR occurrence. In the later analysis, no new phenotypic data were used to find candidate immune exposures; instead, reliance was placed on TCR beta sequences and their occurrence across donors. Across about 370 genotyped donors of the cohort, an average of about 200,000 unique TCR beta nucleotide sequences per donor were sequenced, and approximately 17% of those sequences were non-productive. Besides the first cohort of roughly 640 subjects, a separate validation cohort made up of 120 different subjects was used. Donor age, sex, ethnicity and CMV serostatus were collected together with the repertoire data. Broad study findings and their caveats: According to a later analysis, most CMV-associated TCR beta chains appeared to be HLA-restricted, and the HLA associations seemed to be driven largely by CMV exposure. A further reported finding was that TCR beta sequences accurately predicted the HLA-A and HLA-B alleles for most subjects in the first cohort. In a later analysis, HLA-associated TCR beta chains were found to be more clonally expanded and to have lower generation probabilities than equally common non-associated chains. A later analysis reported that several top co-occurrence clusters appeared linked to parvovirus B19, influenza, CMV and Epstein-Barr virus. A total of some 180 TCR beta chains were listed by the study as associated with cytomegalovirus. According to the authors, the approach could potentially be generalized to other disease states and immunological phenotypes. Some IMGT-functional V segments, including TRBV6-2 and TRBV6-3, could not be told apart with the 87-base-pair reads, so those segments were excluded. This cohort had only TCR beta chains sequenced, and the lack of alpha or paired-chain data limited which features could be detected. Roughly uniform sequencing depth across donors was assumed in presence/absence analyses, although this assumption may not hold. The classifier was reported to diagnose cytomegalovirus status with high specificity and sensitivity in both the original cohort and the validation cohort. In a later analysis, the rate of TCR association differed among HLA loci, with DRB1 alleles having the most associated TCRs and HLA-C alleles having the fewest. CMV serostatus was the only immune exposure information available for the cohort. The sequencing pipeline was judged likely to have produced a cluster of highly shared sequence variants as a technical artifact. In vitro tests confirmed that a few of the cytomegalovirus-associated TCR beta chains recognize cytomegalovirus antigens. V-gene and J-gene trimming of TCR beta chains was associated with a missense DCLRE1C variant in a later genetic analysis, and the association was replicated in an independent cohort. About 17 rarely observed V segments, including chromosome 9 orphons, were excluded from the earlier analysis of approximately 500 of the donors because counts were too low. A later analysis associated about 17,000 TCR beta sequences with specific HLA alleles at a false discovery rate of 0.05. According to a later genetic analysis, donors in an Asian-associated ancestry cluster had fewer N-insertions in productive TCRs than the approximately 650-donor mean. When HLA alleles, especially DR and DQ, strongly co-occurred, attributing TCR associations to individual alleles was difficult. While some public TCRs were present in many individuals, most TCR sequences turned up only very rarely across donors. An earlier analysis of approximately 540 of the donors showed that most TCR beta V segments appeared in productive rearrangements either about 87% or about 30% of the time, which broadly matched IMGT annotations. Linkage disequilibrium might explain the correlated functional status among segregating V segments, but an unknown experimental factor could not be ruled out. HLA typing was unavailable for some donors at each locus, so association tests used only the typed subset.

Libraries were constructed by the immunoSEQ multiplex PCR assay. The multiplex PCR relied on a mix of 60 forward primers for TCR Vbeta segments and 13 reverse primers for TCR Jbeta segments. Amplification of the CDR3 region of rearranged TCR beta genes was performed with a multiplex PCR assay on genomic DNA. The amplified TCR beta libraries were sequenced on the Illumina HiSeq System as 87-base-pair reads. The original methods were these. Across the 666 repertoires, a later analysis counted tens of millions of unique TCR beta chains, roughly 11 million of which were shared by at least two donors. Raw reads were error-corrected and collapsed into unique sequences with a nearest-neighbor algorithm that merged closely related sequences to remove PCR and sequencing errors. To assign V, D and J gene segments, CDR3 sequences were aligned to IMGT reference sequences. Each retained sequence needed at least a six-nucleotide match to both a V gene segment and a J gene segment. A rearrangement counted as productive if the CDR3 had no stop codons and remained in frame with V and J, and every other rearrangement counted as non-productive. CDR3 was defined by IMGT convention, running from the second conserved V-encoded cysteine to the conserved J-encoded phenylalanine. The earlier analysis of some 600 of the donors excluded sequences that lacked an unambiguous match to a single V gene segment. In an earlier analysis of approximately 560 of the donors, a V segment was called functional when productive rearrangements were above 56.7%, and segregating when the standard deviation between donors exceeded 5%. A statistical classification framework was built for diagnosing cytomegalovirus status from the catalog of TCR beta chain sequences. In a later analysis, V and J genes were assigned by comparing TCR nucleotide sequences against IMGT/GENE-DB human TR gene sequences. Using the TCRdist pipeline, a later analysis assigned CDR3 sequences along with most-parsimonious VDJ recombination scenarios. A later analysis defined each TCR beta chain by its CDR3 amino acid sequence plus V-gene family, and excluded reads lacking a unique V-gene family. In a later analysis, some 600 highly shared, low-generation-probability nucleotide sequences were removed to address suspected cross-contamination and a sequencing artifact. In a later analysis, a clonal expansion index for each public chain was calculated from normalized within-repertoire ranks of inferred template counts. In a later analysis, generation probabilities were computed using a VDJ recombination model fitted to out-of-frame rearrangements, and the results were checked against IGoR. Hypergeometric tests were used in a later analysis to score TCR-TCR, TCR-HLA and TCR-CMV co-occurrence, with a repertoire-size bias correction applied to the TCR pairs. To estimate false discovery rates, a later analysis permuted the HLA or CMV assignments 20 times. A later analysis grouped co-occurring TCRs with DBSCAN, adding TCRdist sequence similarity when clustering within HLA-allele-positive subsets. Repertoires with fewer than 30,000 or more than 120,000 public chains were left out of co-occurrence clustering, as were a handful of repertoires with anomalous nucleotide sharing. The table comes from immuneACCESS by way of TCRdb, which keeps in-frame sequences with V and J called. Part of the clones is missing from these tables; in studies checked, under half for an unresolved V gene and the rest for unknown reasons. V, J and clone size were drawn from that table, and D and trimming were deduced from the DNA. The sample has under 250,000 clones on record, around four fifths of them singletons. The biggest ten clones account for 0.71% of the sample.

In total, approximately 700 healthy bone marrow donors made up the cohort. At the time of sampling, all cohort members were nominally healthy, though unrecorded immune exposures were likely present. The donor tested CMV seronegative and was one of the 352 seronegative cohort members. Each donor provided a peripheral blood sample, and peripheral blood mononuclear cells were used for TCR beta sequencing. The Qiagen DNeasy Blood Extraction Kit was used to extract genomic DNA from the blood cell samples. The rearranged chain carries TRBV6-6 and TRBJ2-7; the central 8 bases match TRBD2. The TCR sequence derives from a boy aged 2 to 10 in good health and CMV-seronegative. Sequencing was done on a sample of PBMCs. The CDR3 loop reads CASRKREFYEQYF. Read as DNA, the sequence is TGCGCCAGCAGGAAGCGGGAGTTCTACGAGCAGTACTTC.